Given below is one T cell receptor (beta chain) in context. Its binding antigen is unknown. The sample holds no much larger clone one base away, and base qualities are not on file. Patients with autoimmune disease history or receiving systemic immunosuppression were excluded from the trial. In every dose cohort, peripheral blood was drawn for TCR sequencing at baseline, cycle 4 day 1, and cycle 7 day 1. Samples were obtained from an open-label, multicenter, first-in-human phase I dose-escalation trial of ivuxolimab. Adults with locally advanced or metastatic melanoma, renal cell carcinoma, hepatocellular carcinoma or head and neck squamous cell carcinoma were enrolled in the trial. Before TCR sequencing, CD4+ T cells and CD8+ T cells were sorted from peripheral blood as separate populations. This specimen comes from a study of OX40 agonist ivuxolimab in advanced cancers. In the study overall: The costimulatory receptor OX40 (CD134) was targeted by ivuxolimab, a fully human IgG2 agonistic monoclonal antibody. Intravenous ivuxolimab was administered to patients every 2 weeks at six dose levels: 0.01, 0.1, 0.3, 1.5, 3 and 10 mg/kg. Of the roughly 52 dose-escalation patients, hepatocellular carcinoma was present in 19, melanoma in around 15, renal cell carcinoma in 9 and head and neck cancer in 9. In the dose-escalation cohort, 65% to 90% of patients were male, and the mean age was approximately 55 years, with a range of about 20 to 79. Patients were allowed to have had prior anti-PD-1, anti-PD-L1 or anti-CTLA-4 therapy, and approximately 41% of the dose-escalation patients had previously received checkpoint inhibitors. Partial responses occurred in three dose-escalation patients: two with cutaneous melanoma and one with hepatocellular carcinoma. Peripheral TCRbeta sequencing aimed to test whether ivuxolimab altered TCR sequence diversity and caused clonal T-cell expansion. The paper describes the monotherapy dose-escalation part (N of about 47 patients) of the phase I trial of ivuxolimab. The paper as a whole reports these results and caveats: In partial responders in the 0.1-3.0 mg/kg groups, normalized peripheral clonal expansion was found to be among the lowest, especially among CD8+ T cells. The antigen specificity of the peripheral T cells that underwent clonal expansion was not determined. At doses of 0.1 to 3.0 mg/kg, clonal expansion of both CD4+ and CD8+ blood T cells was observed from baseline to week 6. After ivuxolimab, more expanded clones were found on average in CD8+ T cells than in CD4+ T cells. Low levels of normalized T-cell clonal expansion were also shown by some nonresponding patients.

The CDR3 goes from the cysteine to the phenylalanine over 17 residues. Only the CDR3 part of the read is kept: 51 bases, read in frame from the first base. V ends up 5 bases short and J 4 bases short, with an unmatched junction base count of 13. The germline V gene encodes CDR1 MNHEY and CDR2 SMNVEV (reference sequence). For sequencing of the TCRbeta CDR3 region, genomic DNA was extracted from the sorted cells. The immunoSEQ Assay was used for sequencing of TCRbeta CDR3 regions. TCRdb's version of the immuneACCESS table is confined to in-frame rearrangements and falls short of the full clone set. An unresolved V gene accounts for under half of the shortfall where checked; the remainder is of unknown origin. Counted in this sample were just under 100,000 clones; around 94% of them appeared once. In total, the top ten clones hold approximately 0.18% of the sample.

The sample in question was CD4+ or CD8+ T cells sorted from blood, obtained in a trial of the OX40 agonist ivuxolimab. The receptor was derived from an adult with an advanced solid tumor such as melanoma, head and neck, liver or kidney cancer. This chain is built from TRBV27 and TRBJ2-2, with TRBD1 identical over 7 junction bases. The CDR3 protein: CASSHGFRDSLTGELFF. The sequenced DNA: TGTGCCAGCAGTCACGGGTTCCGGGACAGCCTCACCGGGGAGCTGTTTTTT.